This T cell receptor (beta chain) was captured in a study of PD-1 blockade in classical Hodgkin lymphoma. Study-wide points: Reported baseline diversity: healthy donors highest, relapsed/refractory patients lowest. The baseline diversity of complete responders showed similarity to that of newly diagnosed patients. The drivers behind the repertoire differences, possibly disease activity or prior therapy, remain undefined.

TCRdb keeps only in-frame clones here, not all; method: immunoSEQ multiplex PCR. The sample yields roughly 100,000 clones, about nine tenths seen once. Time point meaning: cycle 4 day 1 (C4D1), after six to seven weeks of nivolumab. Autologous stem cell transplantation was followed by relapse in every patient, and brentuximab vedotin exposure varied. Of note for this clone: Its antigen is unidentified.

This specimen consisted of peripheral blood mononuclear cells (PBMCs), obtained before the fourth cycle of nivolumab. The source of this sequence is a human donor with classical Hodgkin lymphoma.

The DNA of the CDR3 is TGTGCCAGCTCTGACGGACCGAATCAGCCCCAGCATTTT. Protein product: CASSDGPNQPQHF. V usage is TRBV18 and J usage is TRBJ1-5, with D hard to call. V dropped 6 bases and J dropped 4 bases, with 10 bases sitting between them. Per the germline V gene, CDR1 is KGHSH and CDR2 is LQKENI. The CDR3 runs to 13 residues.